This T cell receptor (beta chain) is from a study of beta chain features in type 1 diabetes. Turning to the study itself: Cell yields, gender and age were comparable in patients and healthy donors. Analysis included 107,917,701 sorted cells drawn from all samples. Study-wide results and caveats: Among patients with Type 1 diabetes, TCRB CDR3s were moderately but significantly shorter in every one of the four CD4+ subsets. Among type 1 diabetes patients, VDJ junctions had fewer insertions and more deletions. TCRB repertoires of naive, central memory and Treg cells appeared more similar among patients than among healthy donors.

The V end lost 5 bases, the J end lost 4 bases, and 9 bases lay between the germline ends. There are 12 residues in the CDR3. The germline CDR1 and CDR2 sequences are SEHNR and FQNEAQ (reference sequence). This clone showed up just a few times. Its specificity is not known. Of the isolated RNA, all was reverse transcribed, and so the sequenced material was expressed TCRB transcripts. Repertoires were generated with immunoSEQ multiplex PCR, while TCRdb's copy carries only in-frame clones and drops some. Of about 340,000 clones listed, roughly 14% are singletons. The sequenced sample consisted of naive CD4+ T cells from blood. This receptor was obtained from a woman aged 18-29 years with type 1 diabetes. This chain connects TRBV7-9 to TRBJ2-7; D unresolved. The CDR3 nucleotides are TGTGCCAGCAGCGAAACTGTATACGAGCAGTACTTC. It yields the protein CASSETVYEQYF.